This T cell receptor (beta chain) was profiled in a study of CD8 T cells in Susac syndrome. Overall study results and limits: The CD4+ T cell repertoires in Susac syndrome did not show any clonal expansion.

This CDR3 has 14 residues. Trimming left V 4 bases short and J 0 bases short, with 9 bases between. With regard to this clonotype: As yet, its antigen is unknown.

cDNA came from roughly 0.47 to 1 ug RNA primed by random hexamers. Coverage of TCR beta CDR3 amplification by immunoSEQ multiplex PCR extended to 54 Vbeta and 13 Jbeta. TCRdb fed the immunoSEQ multiplex PCR reads into MiXCR, producing one record per CDR3 protein. This table has some 250,000 distinct CDR3 sequences, around 96% appearing once. This clonotype was obtained from a human donor with Susac syndrome. The chain couples TRBV12-3 or TRBV12-4 to TRBJ1-1; D call uncertain. Sample: CD4+ T cells from PBMCs. CDR3 in amino acids: CASSSLTMNTEAFF. CDR3 bases: TGTGCCAGCAGTTCACTCACTATGAACACTGAAGCTTTCTTT.